Listed below are T cell receptor beta chains from one sample, sequenced in a study of T-cell memory formation after mild COVID-19. TCRdb recomputed calls from the 5' RACE reads with MiXCR, one row per CDR3 protein. Of about 440,000 distinct CDR3 sequences detected, 15% to 25% appear once; the ten largest clones hold 8.4%. The sample taken for sequencing was PBMCs or a T cell subset sorted from them (not recorded which). These receptors were collected from an adult woman who had mild COVID-19 (a few samples of this study predate the infection). Cell type and time point are not known. The CDR3 runs from the conserved cysteine through the conserved F or W. Fields, in order: V gene, D gene, clone size, J gene, CDR3 DNA, CDR3 protein. D genes are given only for firm matches. Clone sizes are given selectively: once, few, many, or a class where the clone is expanded.

V gene: TRBV23-1
D gene: TRBD1
clone size: NA
J gene: TRBJ1-5
CDR3 DNA: TGCGCCAGCAGTCGAAGAGACAGGGATTATAGCAATCAGCCCCAGCATTTT
CDR3 protein: CASSRRDRDYSNQPQHF

V gene: TRBV12-3/TRBV12-4
D gene: TRBD2
clone size: few
J gene: TRBJ2-3
CDR3 DNA: TGTGCCAGCAGAGATCCCAGGACTAGCGGGAGTAGCACAGATACGCAGTATTTT
CDR3 protein: CASRDPRTSGSSTDTQYF

V gene: TRBV2
D gene: NA
clone size: NA
J gene: TRBJ2-3
CDR3 DNA: TGTGCCAGCAGTGTTAGTACGGGAAAGACAGATACGCAGTATTTT
CDR3 protein: CASSVSTGKTDTQYF

V gene: TRBV7-9
D gene: NA
clone size: few
J gene: TRBJ2-2
CDR3 DNA: TGTGCCAGCAGCTTAGGTCCAGGGAACACCGGGGAGCTGTTTTTT
CDR3 protein: CASSLGPGNTGELFF

V gene: TRBV15
D gene: NA
clone size: NA
J gene: TRBJ2-5
CDR3 DNA: TGTGCCACCAGCAGAGATGGGTCGGGGACCGAAGAGACCCAGTACTTC
CDR3 protein: CATSRDGSGTEETQYF

V gene: TRBV7-3
D gene: TRBD2
clone size: NA
J gene: TRBJ2-1
CDR3 DNA: TGTGCCAGCAGCTTACTCGGGAGGGCCCCGAATGAGCAGTTATTC
CDR3 protein: CASSLLGRAPNEQLF

V gene: TRBV6-1
D gene: TRBD1
clone size: few
J gene: TRBJ2-7
CDR3 DNA: TGTGCCAGCAGTGTACGACAGGGGGCGTGGGAGCAGTACTTC
CDR3 protein: CASSVRQGAWEQYF

V gene: TRBV5-6
D gene: NA
clone size: few
J gene: TRBJ2-2
CDR3 DNA: TGTGCCAGCAGCTTGTGGGGGAGGTATTTGACCGGGGAGCTGTTTTTT
CDR3 protein: CASSLWGRYLTGELFF

V gene: TRBV7-9
D gene: TRBD1
clone size: few
J gene: TRBJ1-1
CDR3 DNA: TGTGCCAGCAGCTTTGAACAGGGGACCAGAGCTTTCTTT
CDR3 protein: CASSFEQGTRAFF

V gene: TRBV20-1
D gene: NA
clone size: NA
J gene: TRBJ2-2
CDR3 DNA: TGCAGTGCTAGAGAGTCCGGGACCACCGGGGAGCTGTTTTTT
CDR3 protein: CSARESGTTGELFF

V gene: TRBV7-9
D gene: NA
clone size: NA
J gene: TRBJ1-1
CDR3 DNA: TGTGCCAGCAGCCGGCTCACACAGTTTGAAGCTTTCTTT
CDR3 protein: CASSRLTQFEAFF

V gene: TRBV11-1
D gene: NA
clone size: few
J gene: TRBJ1-1
CDR3 DNA: TGTGCCAGCAGCTTCAGGACCCCGAGGAATACCACTGAAGCTTTCTTT
CDR3 protein: CASSFRTPRNTTEAFF

V gene: TRBV6-5
D gene: NA
clone size: few
J gene: TRBJ2-5
CDR3 DNA: TGTGCCAGCAGTTACGGCGGTGAAGAGACCCAGTACTTC
CDR3 protein: CASSYGGEETQYF

V gene: TRBV9
D gene: NA
clone size: NA
J gene: TRBJ1-6
CDR3 DNA: TGTGCCAGCAGCCCCTCCGCGGGATATAATTCACCCCTCCACTTT
CDR3 protein: CASSPSAGYNSPLHF

V gene: TRBV20-1
D gene: TRBD1
clone size: NA
J gene: TRBJ1-5
CDR3 DNA: TGCAGTGCTAGACCTGGGACAGGCAGCAATCAGCCCCAGCATTTT
CDR3 protein: CSARPGTGSNQPQHF

V gene: TRBV29-1
D gene: NA
clone size: NA
J gene: TRBJ1-2
CDR3 DNA: TGCAGCGTTGAGCGGGGCAGTAACGGCTATGGCTACACCTTC
CDR3 protein: CSVERGSNGYGYTF